These T cell receptor beta chains were read from a single sample in a study of cytomegalovirus exposure and HLA in healthy donors. The protocol was immunoSEQ multiplex PCR, while the TCRdb copy is restricted to in-frame clones and leaves out a portion. The table lists 95,000 to 100,000 clones, approximately 76% of them singletons. Sequencing input: PBMCs. The receptors derive from a man between 35 and 55 years old in good health and CMV-seronegative. Both conserved end residues are part of each CDR3. The D gene is left open where the match is weak. Only part of the rows carry a size: once, few, many, or a class if the clone is expanded.

>TRBV11-3|.|.|TRBJ2-1
CASSLDHSATSKFF
TGTGCCAGCAGCTTAGATCACTCGGCCACTAGTAAGTTCTTC
>TRBV4-2|.|few|TRBJ2-3
CASSYAPGTDTQYF
TGTGCCAGCAGCTACGCCCCAGGGACAGATACGCAGTATTTT
>TRBV7-9|TRBD1|.|TRBJ1-5
CSSSLTGVGNQPQHF
TGTTCCAGCAGCTTAACAGGGGTAGGCAATCAGCCCCAGCATTTT
>TRBV7-9|.|.|TRBJ1-2
CASSLGAAGVDYTF
TGTGCCAGCAGCTTAGGGGCTGCAGGGGTCGACTACACCTTC
>TRBV7-2|TRBD1|once|TRBJ1-5
CASSLGQGHNQPQHF
TGTGCCAGCAGCCTTGGACAGGGGCACAATCAGCCCCAGCATTTT
>TRBV7-2|TRBD2|.|TRBJ2-2
CASSPKRGTGELFF
TGTGCCAGCAGTCCTAAGCGGGGCACCGGGGAGCTGTTTTTT
>TRBV29-1|.|.|TRBJ2-1
CSSDSSYNEQFF
TGCAGTTCGGACAGCTCCTACAATGAGCAGTTCTTC
>TRBV11-1|.|.|TRBJ1-6
CASSPNGNNSPLHF
TGTGCCAGCAGCCCGAACGGTAACAATTCACCCCTCCACTTT
>TRBV14|.|.|TRBJ2-6
CASSQDLESGGSGANVLTF
TGTGCCAGCAGCCAAGATCTCGAGTCAGGGGGGTCTGGGGCCAACGTCCTGACTTTC
>TRBV7-9|TRBD2|.|TRBJ2-3
CASSSPRERGVTSTDTQYF
TGTGCCAGCAGCTCACCTCGGGAGCGGGGGGTCACTAGCACAGATACGCAGTATTTT
>TRBV10-3|.|.|TRBJ1-6
CAIGGGAGNSPLHF
TGTGCCATAGGGGGGGGCGCAGGAAATTCACCCCTCCACTTT
>TRBV6-5|.|once|TRBJ1-1
CASRSGTSKEAFF
TGTGCCAGCAGATCCGGGACATCTAAAGAAGCTTTCTTT
>TRBV7-2|.|.|TRBJ2-7
CASRPGPTGRSEQYF
TGTGCCAGCAGACCCGGACCGACAGGGAGGTCCGAGCAGTACTTC
>TRBV29-1|.|.|TRBJ1-5
CSVGQDNQPQHF
TGCAGCGTTGGACAGGACAATCAGCCCCAGCATTTT
>TRBV6-6|.|few|TRBJ1-1
CASSYEGTTEAFF
TGTGCCAGCAGTTACGAGGGCACCACTGAAGCTTTCTTT
>TRBV7-9|TRBD1|.|TRBJ2-3
CASSHPGQGTDTQYF
TGTGCCAGCAGCCATCCGGGACAGGGGACAGATACGCAGTATTTT
>TRBV11-2|TRBD2|.|TRBJ2-1
CASSLDAGGHLKQFF
TGTGCCAGCAGCTTAGATGCGGGGGGGCATCTGAAGCAGTTCTTC
>TRBV6-1|TRBD1|.|TRBJ1-2
CASSEQGGYGYTF
TGTGCCAGCAGCGAACAGGGGGGCTATGGCTACACCTTC
>TRBV10-2|TRBD2|few|TRBJ2-1
CATSGSLYNEQFF
TGCGCCACTAGCGGGAGCCTCTACAATGAGCAGTTCTTC
>TRBV5-1|.|.|TRBJ2-4
CASSLVGPGNIQYF
TGCGCCAGCAGCTTGGTTGGGCCAGGAAACATTCAGTACTTC
>TRBV4-1|.|.|TRBJ1-5
CASSQAFDQPQHF
TGCGCCAGCAGCCAAGCGTTCGATCAGCCCCAGCATTTT
>TRBV5-4|TRBD1|once|TRBJ2-7
CASSLAVQGAYEQYF
TGTGCCAGCAGCTTGGCCGTCCAGGGGGCCTACGAGCAGTACTTC
>TRBV7-9|.|few|TRBJ1-3
CASRGISGNTIYF
TGTGCCTCGAGGGGGATCTCTGGAAACACCATATATTTT
>TRBV6-1|.|.|TRBJ1-2
CASDREASQGYGYTF
TGTGCCAGCGACCGCGAGGCCTCGCAGGGCTATGGCTACACCTTC
>TRBV7-8|TRBD1|.|TRBJ2-1
CASSLDLLQGDEQFF
TGTGCCAGCAGCTTAGATCTTTTACAGGGGGATGAGCAGTTCTTC
>TRBV5-6|.|.|TRBJ1-2
CASSRGQPNYGYTF
TGTGCCAGCAGCAGGGGACAACCTAACTATGGCTACACCTTC
>TRBV10-1|.|.|TRBJ2-2
CASRGARQTGELFF
TGCGCCAGCAGGGGGGCGCGCCAAACCGGGGAGCTGTTTTTT
>TRBV4-1|.|.|TRBJ1-6
CASSQDQIPGYSYNSPLHF
TGCGCCAGCAGCCAAGATCAGATTCCAGGCTATTCCTATAATTCACCCCTCCACTTT
>TRBV4-2|TRBD1|.|TRBJ1-5
CASSLDRGGGQPQHF
TGTGCCAGCAGCCTCGACAGAGGGGGCGGACAGCCCCAGCATTTT
>TRBV7-3|.|few|TRBJ2-3
CASSLLGPTSTDTQYF
TGTGCCAGCAGCTTACTGGGGCCTACTAGCACAGATACGCAGTATTTT
>TRBV18|.|.|TRBJ1-4
CASSGTAEKLFF
TGTGCCAGCTCCGGAACAGCTGAAAAACTGTTTTTT
>TRBV4-1|.|.|TRBJ2-1
CASRPRVTSYNEQFF
TGCGCCAGCAGACCCAGGGTAACCTCCTACAATGAGCAGTTCTTC
>TRBV28|TRBD1|.|TRBJ2-3
CASSLAGQDTDTQYF
TGTGCCAGCAGTTTAGCGGGACAGGACACAGATACGCAGTATTTT
>TRBV5-6|TRBD1|.|TRBJ1-4
CASSSLPGGGFEKLFF
TGTGCCAGCAGCTCTCTTCCAGGGGGCGGGTTTGAAAAACTGTTTTTT
>TRBV19|TRBD1|.|TRBJ1-4
CASIRAGTANEKLFF
TGTGCCAGTATTAGGGCCGGGACAGCTAATGAAAAACTGTTTTTT
>TRBV2|.|.|TRBJ1-1
CASSVTAGNTEAFF
TGTGCCAGCAGCGTAACAGCGGGGAACACTGAAGCTTTCTTT
>TRBV7-9|.|once|TRBJ2-7
CASSAQGNEQYF
TGTGCCAGCAGCGCCCAGGGAAACGAGCAGTACTTC
>TRBV27|.|once|TRBJ1-5
CASSTQLGSDQPQHF
TGTGCCAGCAGTACCCAATTAGGGAGCGATCAGCCCCAGCATTTT
>TRBV28|TRBD1|.|TRBJ1-2
CASRPQGERYGYTF
TGTGCCAGCAGGCCACAGGGGGAGAGGTATGGCTACACCTTC
>TRBV6-5|TRBD1|.|TRBJ2-5
CASSYAGTGKRETQYF
TGTGCCAGCAGTTACGCCGGGACAGGGAAGAGGGAGACCCAGTACTTC
>TRBV6-5|TRBD1|large|TRBJ1-3
CASSSLTGEGNTIYF
TGTGCCAGCAGTTCCTTGACAGGGGAGGGAAACACCATATATTTT
>TRBV9|.|.|TRBJ1-1
CASSMSWGGTEAFF
TGTGCCAGCAGTATGAGTTGGGGCGGCACTGAAGCTTTCTTT
>TRBV2|.|.|TRBJ1-1
CASRREGQYGTEAFF
TGTGCCAGCAGACGGGAAGGACAGTACGGCACTGAAGCTTTCTTT
>TRBV10-1|TRBD2|.|TRBJ2-3
CASIPAGFPDTQYF
TGCGCCAGCATCCCAGCGGGGTTCCCAGATACGCAGTATTTT
>TRBV9|.|once|TRBJ1-2
CASSLLRVNYGYTF
TGTGCCAGCAGCCTTCTGAGGGTAAACTATGGCTACACCTTC
>TRBV30|TRBD1|.|TRBJ2-7
CAWNKPGQGAYEQYF
TGTGCCTGGAATAAACCGGGACAGGGGGCTTACGAGCAGTACTTC
>TRBV7-3|.|.|TRBJ1-1
CASSRQGNTEAFF
TGTGCCAGCAGCCGTCAGGGGAACACTGAAGCTTTCTTT